Only one count was recorded for the clone carrying this T cell receptor beta chain. The entry originates in a study of blood T cell repertoires in COVID-19. Across the study: Sites in the United States, Italy and Spain provided acute and convalescent COVID-19 samples. In each case, the material was cDNA or gDNA derived from T cells, B-cell-depleted T cells, or PBMCs.

Authors' analysis steps: How many nucleated cells were present was estimated from reference gene primer amplification. Measured with immunoSEQ multiplex PCR; TCRdb has only the in-frame clones, and not every one. D and trimming come from the DNA, and the V and J calls and clone size come from that table. The sample includes 100,000 to 150,000 clones, over 60% of them seen just once. The source of this sequence is a man aged 40-50 years with active or convalescent COVID-19. Sequenced: peripheral blood.

This CDR3 is CASSQQAGVADTQYF. CDR3 DNA: TGTGCCAGCAGCCAGCAGGCCGGGGTTGCAGATACGCAGTATTTT. The rearrangement joins TRBV9 to TRBJ2-3; tentatively, D is TRBD2 (5 bases). The CDR3 runs 15 residues. V lost 4 bases and J lost 4, with 16 bases in between. From germline, CDR1 is SGDLS and CDR2 YYNGEE.